One sample yielded the 7 T cell receptor beta chains listed below, sequenced in a study of blood T cell repertoires in COVID-19 (dated by TCRdb to 2020 to 2022). The library was obtained by the immunoSEQ multiplex PCR assay. TCRdb mirrors the immuneACCESS table, restricted to in-frame sequences. Some clones are absent from its copies; in checked studies, under half trace to an unresolved V gene, and the reason for the others is unknown. This sample holds 130,000 or so clones; approximately 80% were observed only once. Of the sample, 16% is held by the ten largest clones. Sequences were obtained from peripheral blood. The origin of the receptors is a man aged 45 to 65 with acute or convalescent COVID-19.

The chain combines TRBV3-1 (or the pseudogene TRBV3-2) with TRBJ2-1, with TRBD1 matching over 9 bases. The CDR3 runs to 14 residues. V was clipped by 4 bases and J by 8 bases; unmatched bases: 6. CDR1 LGHDT and CDR2 YNNKEL come from the germline V gene (reference sequence). CDR3 in DNA: TGTGCCAGCAGCCCGAGGGACAGGGTGTATGAGCAGTTCTTC. Translation: CASSPRDRVYEQFF.

This clone was observed a handful of times. V is TRBV2 and J is TRBJ1-1; TRBD1 aligns across 7 bases. Trimming cost V 6 bases and J 0 bases; bases outside gene matches: 7. The V gene's germline CDR1 is SNHLY and CDR2 FYNNEI. The CDR3 runs 15 residues. The DNA for the CDR3 is TGTGCCAGCAGCAGCACAGGGGCCATGAACACTGAAGCTTTCTTT. This encodes CASSSTGAMNTEAFF.

This sequence joins TRBV4-1 and TRBJ2-7; D uncertain. Germline CDR1 reads MGHRA; CDR2 reads YSYEKL. The CDR3 covers 14 residues. Trimming stripped 0 bases from V and 0 bases from J, with 6 bases between. For the CDR3, the DNA is TGCGCCAGCAGCCAAGAACCGGTCTCCTACGAGCAGTACGTC. This sequence encodes CASSQEPVSYEQYV.

The count of this clone is one. The V and J genes are TRBV19 and TRBJ1-2; TRBD1 matches 11 bases. Germline CDR1 reads LNHDA; CDR2 reads SQIVND (reference sequence). The CDR3 spans 18 residues. V lost 6 bases to trimming and J lost 4 bases; unmatched junction nucleotides: 16. The CDR3: CASSSVYGTGGLSYGYTF. Written as DNA, the CDR3 is TGTGCCAGTAGCTCCGTTTACGGGACAGGGGGTCTCAGCTATGGCTACACCTTC. The full variable domain, in which reference TRBV19 and TRBJ1-2 provide the parts outside the CDR3, is DGGITQSPKYLFRKEGQNVTLSCEQNLNHDAMYWYRQDPGQGLRLIYYSQIVNDFQKGDIAEGYSVSREKKESFPLTVTSAQKNPTAFYLCASSSVYGTGGLSYGYTFGSGTRLTVV.

V usage is TRBV27 and J usage is TRBJ2-7, with 10 bases matching TRBD1. V lost 8 bases and J lost 4; bases outside the gene matches: 5. CDR1 MNHEY and CDR2 SMNVEV come from the germline V gene (reference sequence). The CDR3 has 13 amino acids. The DNA for the CDR3 is TGTGCCAGCGGGGGACAGGGGCTTTACGAGCAGTACTTC. This gives the protein CASGGQGLYEQYF.

V is TRBV27 and J is TRBJ2-1, with 10 bases aligning to TRBD2. The CDR3 totals 24 residues. Per germline, CDR1 MNHEY and CDR2 SMNVEV (reference sequence). Losses at the gene ends were 3 bases for V and 3 bases for J; bases not matched to a gene: 29. For the CDR3, the DNA is TGTGCCAGCAGTTTCCGCAGAGAGTTCAGTTCTGGGAAGCGGGGGGGAAATTTCTACAATGAGCAGTTCTTC. Translated: CASSFRREFSSGKRGGNFYNEQFF.

V is TRBV2 and J is TRBJ2-5; 10 bases align to TRBD2. The CDR3 is 14 residues long. V lost 4 bases to trimming and J lost 6 bases; unmatched junction nucleotides: 5. Germline lookup yields CDR1 SNHLY and CDR2 FYNNEI. CDR3 in DNA: TGTGCCAGCAGTGTGCCTAGCGGGGGAAAGACCCAGTACTTC. Translating it yields CASSVPSGGKTQYF.